A single sample gave rise to the 10 T cell receptor beta chains below, sequenced in a study of blood T cell repertoires in COVID-19. Clones were read by immunoSEQ multiplex PCR, and TCRdb kept only the in-frame ones, dropping some. The table has some 250,000 clones, around 85% seen once. The sample consisted of peripheral blood. These receptors all come from a woman older than 75 with acute or convalescent COVID-19.

This clone was found once. V gene TRBV4-2 combines with J gene TRBJ2-2, with 8 positions matching TRBD2. The V and J ends lost 4 bases and 1 base, in that order; junction bases with no gene match: 8. From germline, CDR1 is LGHNA and CDR2 YNFKEQ. The CDR3 extends over 17 amino acids. The CDR3 region has the DNA TGTGCCAGCAGCCTTGGCTCTAGCGGGCAGAACACCGGGGAGCTGTTTTTT. Encoded protein: CASSLGSSGQNTGELFF.

This clone showed up just once. The genes are TRBV5-1 and TRBJ1-4; weak D call: TRBD1 (6 bases). This CDR3 region has 15 residues. Between the trimmed V and J ends, which lost 4 bases and 4 bases, there was a span of 14 bases. Germline V gene data show CDR1 as SGHRS and CDR2 as YFSETQ. The DNA for the CDR3 is TGCGCCAGCAGCCCCCGGACAGCGTATAATGAAAAACTGTTTTTT. Translating gives CASSPRTAYNEKLFF. Filled out from reference TRBV5-1 and TRBJ1-4, the complete variable domain reads KAGVTQTPRYLIKTRGQQVTLSCSPISGHRSVSWYQQTPGQGLQFLFEYFSETQRNKGNFPGRFSGRQFSNSRSEMNVSTLELGDSALYLCASSPRTAYNEKLFFGSGTQLSVL.

This chain connects TRBV9 to TRBJ1-1; unclear D gene. CDR1 is SGDLS, CDR2 YYNGEE, per germline. The CDR3 extends over 13 amino acids. Trimming stripped 4 bases from V and 2 bases from J, with 9 bases between. In DNA, the CDR3 is TGTGCCAGCAGCTCTCAGGTAAACACTGAAGCTTTCTTT. It encodes CASSSQVNTEAFF. Supplemented by reference TRBV9 and TRBJ1-1, the full variable domain reads DSGVTQTPKHLITATGQRVTLRCSPRSGDLSVYWYQQSLDQGLQFLIQYYNGEERAKGNILERFSAQQFPDLHSELNLSSLELGDSALYFCASSSQVNTEAFFGQGTRLTVV.

The gene calls are TRBV9 and TRBJ2-7; possibly TRBD1 for D (5 bases). CDR1 is SGDLS and CDR2 is YYNGEE in the germline V gene. CDR3 length: 14 amino acids. The germline V and J ends were trimmed by 0 bases and 4 bases, with 11 bases remaining between them. The CDR3 nucleotides read TGTGCCAGCAGCGTAGGGCAGGGTTTGTACGAGCAGTACTTC. As protein: CASSVGQGLYEQYF.

The chain carries TRBV6-1 and TRBJ2-2; 14 positions match TRBD2. With 7 bases clipped from V and 7 bases from J, the junction kept 14 bases outside the gene matches. CDR1 and CDR2 from the germline V gene are MNHNS and SASEGT. The CDR3 runs 18 residues. CDR3 coding DNA: TGTGCCAGCAATGACAGGGGGGGACTAGCGGGAGAAATCGGGGAGCTGTTTTTT. Residues: CASNDRGGLAGEIGELFF.

The chain uses TRBV20-1 and TRBJ1-1, with D perhaps matching TRBD1 (5 bases). V gave up 3 bases and J gave up 1 base, with 9 bases separating them. This CDR3 has 13 amino acids. The germline V gene encodes CDR1 DFQATT and CDR2 SNEGSKA (reference sequence). The chain's CDR3 is CSASSRENTEAFF. The CDR3 DNA reads TGCAGTGCTAGTAGCAGGGAGAACACTGAAGCTTTCTTT.

V and J are TRBV19 and TRBJ2-7; D is perhaps TRBD2 (5 bases). V was trimmed by 3 bases and J by 5 bases, leaving 14 bases between them. CDR1 is LNHDA, CDR2 SQIVND, per germline (reference sequence). The CDR3 has 14 amino acids. The CDR3 nucleotides read TGTGCCAGTAGTATTCAATGGGAGAGGCACGAGCAGTACTTC. This codes for CASSIQWERHEQYF.

This clone was picked up a small number of times. The chain recombines TRBV19 with TRBJ2-7; maybe TRBD1 (6 bases). V was trimmed by 7 bases and J by 7 bases, leaving 11 bases between them. Germline V lookup: CDR1 LNHDA, CDR2 SQIVND (reference sequence). The length of the CDR3 is 11 residues. The CDR3 DNA sequence: TGTGCCAGTACTTCCACAGGGGAGCAGTACTTC. Its translation: CASTSTGEQYF.

The CDR3 region is CASSTTFTEAFF. The CDR3 bases are TGTGCCAGCAGTACCACTTTCACTGAAGCTTTCTTT. The rearrangement links TRBV28 to TRBJ1-1; D call uncertain. The CDR3 loop spans 12 amino acids. Germline V lookup: CDR1 MDHEN, CDR2 SYDVKM. Deletions cut 5 bases from V and 4 bases from J, with 8 bases between.

This clone showed up just once. The chain joins TRBV7-9 to TRBJ1-5; the D is unclear. The germline V gene encodes CDR1 SEHNR and CDR2 FQNEAQ (reference sequence). Trimming cost V 5 bases and J 7 bases, with 12 bases left between them. This CDR3 contains 13 residues. The CDR3: CASSQQGRQPQHF. DNA for the CDR3: TGTGCCAGCAGCCAGCAAGGGAGACAGCCCCAGCATTTT.